This section outlines one T cell receptor beta chain sequence together with its context. The data belong to a study of blood T cell repertoires in COVID-19. This CDR3 is 15 amino acids long. Germline-derived CDR1 and CDR2 are LNHNV and YYDKDF (reference sequence). With V trimmed by 0 bases and J by 4 bases, 5 bases remained unmatched. Repertoires were generated with immunoSEQ multiplex PCR, while TCRdb's copy carries only in-frame clones and drops some. The table has about 130,000 clones, 80% to 85% seen once. This chain joins TRBV15 and TRBJ2-7, with 8 bases that match TRBD2. The TCR was taken from a woman in her forties or fifties with acute or convalescent COVID-19. Sequenced: peripheral blood. CDR3 DNA: TGTGCCACCAGCAGAGAGGCAGCGGGAGTTTACGAGCAGTACTTC. Residues: CATSREAAGVYEQYF.